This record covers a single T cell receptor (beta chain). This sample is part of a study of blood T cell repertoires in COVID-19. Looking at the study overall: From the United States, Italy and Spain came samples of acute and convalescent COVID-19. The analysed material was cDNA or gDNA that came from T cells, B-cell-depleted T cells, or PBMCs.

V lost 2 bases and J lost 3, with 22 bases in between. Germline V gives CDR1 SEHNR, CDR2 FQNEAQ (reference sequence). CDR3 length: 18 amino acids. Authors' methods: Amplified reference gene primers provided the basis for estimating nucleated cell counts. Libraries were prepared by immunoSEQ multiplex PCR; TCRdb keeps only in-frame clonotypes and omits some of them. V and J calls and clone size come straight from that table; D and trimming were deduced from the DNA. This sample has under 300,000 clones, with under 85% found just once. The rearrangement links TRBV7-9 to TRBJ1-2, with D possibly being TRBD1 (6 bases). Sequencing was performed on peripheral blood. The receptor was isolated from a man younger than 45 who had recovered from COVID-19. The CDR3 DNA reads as TGTGCCAGCAGCTTAAAGTTAGGGGGTCACGTGTTGGACTATGGCTACACCTTC. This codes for CASSLKLGGHVLDYGYTF.